Presented here are 25 T cell receptor beta chains from one specimen sequenced in a study of early stage breast cancer tumors. Sequencing was performed with immunoSEQ multiplex PCR; in TCRdb, only in-frame clones are kept and a portion is missing. The data show roughly 57,000 clones, with about 90% seen just once and less than 5% held by the top ten. The sample comprised blood. The receptor set was obtained from a person aged 70 to 79 with breast cancer.

The V gene is TRBV19, the J gene TRBJ1-1; 10 bases match TRBD1. The germline CDR1 and CDR2 sequences are LNHDA and SQIVND (reference sequence). The CDR3 sequence is 17 residues long. The ends lost 5 bases at V and 6 bases at J; junction bases unmatched: 15. The CDR3 DNA reads as TGTGCCAGTAGTCCAATTCTTCACCGGGACAGGGGCCCTGAAGCTTTCTTT. Protein sequence: CASSPILHRDRGPEAFF.

The chain combines TRBV6-5 with TRBJ1-5; 7 bases are a match to TRBD1. CDR1 is MNHEY and CDR2 is SVGAGI in the germline V gene. The CDR3 has 13 residues. V lost 6 bases to trimming and J lost 6 bases; unmatched junction nucleotides: 5. The DNA for the CDR3 is TGTGCCAGCAGCGACAGGGAAGCTCAGCCCCAGCATTTT. Translating gives CASSDREAQPQHF.

The chain recombines TRBV29-1 with TRBJ2-5; 12 nucleotides align to TRBD2. This CDR3 has 14 residues. Per the germline V gene, CDR1 is SQVTM and CDR2 is ANQGSEA. V gave up 5 bases and J gave up 5 bases; unmatched junction bases: 6. The CDR3 region is CSVSLAGGSETQYF. As DNA, the CDR3 is TGCAGCGTTTCACTAGCGGGGGGCTCGGAGACCCAGTACTTC.

The rearrangement links TRBV27 to TRBJ1-4; D is unclear. The CDR3 is made up of 14 amino acids. The ends were cut back, 5 bases at V and 5 bases at J, with 12 bases in the middle. Germline V gene data show CDR1 as MNHEY and CDR2 as SMNVEV (reference sequence). In nucleotides, the CDR3 is TGTGCCAGCAGTCCCTGGGCACCCAATGAAAAACTGTTTTTT. Its protein is CASSPWAPNEKLFF.

The V gene is TRBV6-4, the J gene TRBJ1-5, with TRBD1 as a possible D gene (6 bases). This CDR3 has 13 residues. The ends were cut back, 4 bases at V and 7 bases at J, with 11 bases in the middle. The germline gives CDR1 MRHNA, CDR2 SNTAGT. The CDR3 nucleotides are TGTGCCAGCAGTGTACAGGGCGGGCAGCCCCAGCATTTT. Translation gives CASSVQGGQPQHF.

V usage is TRBV11-3 and J usage is TRBJ1-1; TRBD1 is a possible D gene (6 bases). Germline assignment: CDR1 SGHNT and CDR2 YENEEA. The CDR3 consists of 13 residues. Deletions cut 3 bases from V and 10 bases from J, with 15 bases between. CDR3 sequence (DNA): TGTGCCAGCAGCTTGGACAGATGGCAGCTAGCTTTCTTT. This encodes CASSLDRWQLAFF.

The gene calls are TRBV7-9 and TRBJ2-3; the match to TRBD2 covers 12 bases. The junction had 5 bases not matched to a gene; V was cut back by 5 bases and J by 5 bases. The germline V gene encodes CDR1 SEHNR and CDR2 FQNEAQ (reference sequence). The CDR3 sequence is 15 residues long. The CDR3 DNA sequence: TGTGCCAGCAGCCGAGGGGGACTAGCGGGAGATACGCAGTATTTT. It yields the protein CASSRGGLAGDTQYF.

The chain has TRBV10-3 and TRBJ1-3, with D possibly matching TRBD1 (5 bases). The V end was cut by 10 bases, the J end by 4 bases, with 14 bases between. The CDR3 has 13 amino acids. Germline CDR1 is ENHRY and CDR2 is SYGVKD. The CDR3 bases are TGTGCCACCAGACCGGGGGACGGAAACACCATATATTTT. It yields the protein CATRPGDGNTIYF.

The V call is TRBV29-1, the J call TRBJ2-3; D might be TRBD2 (6 bases). This CDR3 contains 13 residues. V gave up 5 bases and J gave up 1 base, with 10 bases separating them. CDR1 and CDR2 from the germline V gene are SQVTM and ANQGSEA. The CDR3 DNA is TGCAGCGTTCCGCCTAGCGGCACAGATACGCAGTATTTT. It translates to CSVPPSGTDTQYF.

The chain employs TRBV6-1 and TRBJ1-1, with D perhaps matching TRBD1 (6 bases). V lost 2 bases and J lost 7, with 11 bases in between. CDR3 length equals 13 residues. Germline V gives CDR1 MNHNS, CDR2 SASEGT. The CDR3 protein is CASSEQGPIEAFF. CDR3 in DNA: TGTGCCAGCAGTGAACAGGGGCCCATTGAAGCTTTCTTT.

The rearrangement uses TRBV19 and TRBJ1-2; 7 bases match TRBD1. CDR3 length equals 15 residues. Germline V CDR1 and CDR2: LNHDA, SQIVND (reference sequence). Trimming took 3 bases from V and 4 from J; bases not matched to a gene: 8. The chain's CDR3 is CASSIKGQKPYGYTF. For the CDR3, the DNA is TGTGCCAGTAGTATTAAGGGACAGAAGCCCTATGGCTACACCTTC.

The CDR3 DNA reads as TGCGCCAGCAGCCAAATACCACAAGTGAATCAGCCCCAGCATTTT. It is translated as CASSQIPQVNQPQHF. This rearrangement joins TRBV4-1 to TRBJ1-5; no clear D gene. CDR3 length: 15 residues. Trimming left V 2 bases short and J 4 bases short, with 12 bases between. Germline V gene sequence: CDR1 MGHRA, CDR2 YSYEKL.

The chain carries TRBV7-9 and TRBJ1-4; no firm D call. V lost 1 base and J 0 bases, leaving 12 bases between the germline ends. CDR1 SEHNR and CDR2 FQNEAQ come from the germline V gene (reference sequence). The CDR3 loop spans 17 amino acids. The CDR3 coding sequence is TGTGCCAGCAGCTTAGAAGGCTCCCGGGCAACTAATGAAAAACTGTTTTTT. Its translation: CASSLEGSRATNEKLFF.

The genes are TRBV7-8 and TRBJ1-2, with D uncertain. This CDR3 contains 15 residues. V was shortened by 2 bases and J by 0 bases, with 10 bases between the two germline ends. The V gene's germline CDR1 is SGHVS and CDR2 FQNEAQ. The chain's CDR3 is CASSLSSVTNYGYTF. In nucleotides, the CDR3 is TGTGCCAGCAGCTTAAGCTCGGTGACTAACTATGGCTACACCTTC.

The chain couples TRBV28 to TRBJ1-4; 7 positions agree with TRBD1. Trimming removed 7 bases from V and 4 bases from J; junction bases left unmatched: 6. Germline V gene sequence: CDR1 MDHEN, CDR2 SYDVKM. The CDR3 length is 14 residues. As DNA, the CDR3 is TGTGCCAGCACCCTGACAGGGCGTAATGAAAAACTGTTTTTT. Encoded protein: CASTLTGRNEKLFF. The full variable domain, completed using reference TRBV28 and TRBJ1-4, is DVKVTQSSRYLVKRTGEKVFLECVQDMDHENMFWYRQDPGLGLRLIYFSYDVKMKEKGDIPEGYSVSREKKERFSLILESASTNQTSMYLCASTLTGRNEKLFFGSGTQLSVL.

The CDR3 DNA follows: TGTGCCAGCAGTTCGGGAGGGCTCTCCTACAATGAGCAGTTCTTC. Translation: CASSSGGLSYNEQFF. V is TRBV6-5 and J is TRBJ2-1, with 8 bases identical to TRBD2. The CDR3 covers 15 residues. Germline V gives CDR1 MNHEY, CDR2 SVGAGI. With 4 bases clipped from V and 0 bases from J, the junction kept 2 bases outside the gene matches.

This clone occurred a few times. V gene TRBV7-2 combines with J gene TRBJ2-7; no clear D gene. CDR1 and CDR2 (germline): SGHTA, FQGNSA. The CDR3 is 11 residues long. V lost 3 bases and J 2 bases, leaving 2 bases between the germline ends. CDR3 amino acids: CASSFAYEQYF. The CDR3 DNA follows: TGTGCCAGCAGCTTCGCCTACGAGCAGTACTTC.

The rearrangement uses TRBV5-1 and TRBJ2-7; 9 bases line up with TRBD2. This CDR3 has 15 residues. CDR1 and CDR2 from the germline V gene are SGHRS and YFSETQ. V dropped 6 bases and J dropped 4; count of bases not matched to a gene: 11. CDR3 amino acids: CASTTVAGGLYEQYF. The CDR3 DNA follows: TGCGCCAGCACTACGGTGGCGGGAGGGTTGTACGAGCAGTACTTC.

The chain joins TRBV4-1 to TRBJ1-2; no reliable D call. The CDR3 is 13 amino acids. V lost 4 bases and J 4 bases, leaving 10 bases between the germline ends. CDR1 is MGHRA, CDR2 YSYEKL, per germline. The CDR3 DNA sequence: TGCGCCAGCAGCCCCTTTGGGCTCTATGGCTACACCTTC. This gives the protein CASSPFGLYGYTF.

This chain connects TRBV11-2 to TRBJ2-3; 8 bases align to TRBD2. The J segment lost 5 bases and the V segment lost 1 base, leaving 2 bases of the junction unmatched. This CDR3 has 14 amino acids. Per the germline V gene, CDR1 is SGHAT and CDR2 is FQNNGV. The CDR3 sequence: CASSLGAGVDTQYF. The CDR3 region has the DNA TGTGCCAGCAGCTTAGGAGCGGGGGTAGATACGCAGTATTTT.

V and J are TRBV5-1 and TRBJ1-1, with 8 nucleotides matching TRBD1. Germline V gives CDR1 SGHRS, CDR2 YFSETQ. V shed 4 bases and J 3 bases; nucleotides not matched to a gene: 11. This CDR3 has 16 amino acids. CDR3 in amino acids: CASSNTGTGWDTEAFF. The DNA for the CDR3 is TGCGCCAGCAGCAATACCGGGACAGGATGGGACACTGAAGCTTTCTTT. Variable domain in full (rest from reference TRBV5-1 and TRBJ1-1): KAGVTQTPRYLIKTRGQQVTLSCSPISGHRSVSWYQQTPGQGLQFLFEYFSETQRNKGNFPGRFSGRQFSNSRSEMNVSTLELGDSALYLCASSNTGTGWDTEAFFGQGTRLTVV.

The V gene is TRBV21-1, the J gene TRBJ2-2; TRBD2 is the table's D call, not checked against the DNA. TRBV21-1 is reported as a pseudogene. The CDR3 length is 23 residues. CDR3 residues: CASSKADTSGGAISPSLTGELFF. The CDR3 DNA reads TGTGCCAGCAGCAAAGCGGATACTAGCGGGGGGGCGATCAGTCCATCCCTCACCGGGGAGCTGTTTTTT.

The rearrangement links TRBV27 to TRBJ2-2; the match to TRBD2 covers 13 bases. CDR1 and CDR2 from the germline V gene are MNHEY and SMNVEV (reference sequence). V dropped 2 bases and J dropped 6; count of bases not matched to a gene: 6. The CDR3 is 17 residues long. The CDR3 spells CASSLTLLAGGSGELFF. The CDR3 nucleotides read TGTGCCAGCAGTTTAACCCTACTAGCGGGAGGGTCCGGGGAGCTGTTTTTT.

V gene TRBV27 combines with J gene TRBJ1-1; tentative D call: TRBD1 (5 bases). Trimming left V 3 bases short and J 4 bases short, with 6 bases between. Germline CDR1 MNHEY, CDR2 SMNVEV (reference sequence). The CDR3 totals 12 residues. CDR3 in amino acids: CASSFTGTEAFF. CDR3 bases: TGTGCCAGCAGTTTTACAGGCACTGAAGCTTTCTTT.

The V gene is TRBV7-9, the J gene TRBJ1-1; 10 positions match TRBD1. The CDR3 has 18 residues. Germline V lookup: CDR1 SEHNR, CDR2 FQNEAQ (reference sequence). The V gene end was trimmed by 5 bases and the J gene end by 1 base; junction bases not matched to a gene: 13. This CDR3 reads CASSTKDRGIPQNTEAFF. CDR3 bases: TGTGCCAGCAGCACCAAGGACAGGGGGATCCCTCAGAACACTGAAGCTTTCTTT.